A selection of T cell receptor beta chains follows, all from one sample in a study of blood T cell repertoires in COVID-19. Libraries were prepared by immunoSEQ multiplex PCR; TCRdb keeps only in-frame clonotypes and omits some of them. Of 190,000 or so clones listed, roughly 86% are singletons. The sequencing sample was made of peripheral blood. The receptors shown here come from a man aged 35 to 55 with active or convalescent COVID-19. The conserved cysteine and the conserved F or W are not part of the CDR3 here. Fields, in order: D gene, V gene, CDR3 protein. D genes are given only for firm matches.

- | TRBV11-3 | ASSGQGSSTDTQY
- | TRBV5-1 | ASSWAQDSYYEQY
- | TRBV13 | ASSFEDAGNTIY
- | TRBV2 | ASSEERGSYNEQF
- | TRBV9 | ASSAPGRSGNTIY
- | TRBV12-3/TRBV12-4 | ASSLPQGGELF
- | TRBV27 | ASSFEGYQPQH
- | TRBV7-6 | ASSELAAGGKSNQPQH
- | TRBV5-1 | ASSLDLRSSGNTIY
- | TRBV24-1 | ATSDASGQGTDTQY
- | TRBV11-1 | ASSQTIAANTEAF
TRBD1 | TRBV29-1 | SVEGQGMNTEAF
- | TRBV5-1 | ASSLGSSSETQY
- | TRBV5-1 | ASSLEYITEAF
TRBD2 | TRBV6-1 | ASSEVSGGDTQY